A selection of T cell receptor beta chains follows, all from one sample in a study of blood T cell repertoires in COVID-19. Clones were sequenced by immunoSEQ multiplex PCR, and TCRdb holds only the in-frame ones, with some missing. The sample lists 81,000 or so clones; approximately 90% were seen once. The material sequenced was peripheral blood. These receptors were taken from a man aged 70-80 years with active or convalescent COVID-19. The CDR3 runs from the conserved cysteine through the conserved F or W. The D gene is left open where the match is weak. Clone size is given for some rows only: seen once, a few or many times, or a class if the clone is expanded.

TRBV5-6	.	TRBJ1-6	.	TGTGCCAGCAGCTTGGATGAGGGTACCTTCATCTCCTATAATTCACCCCTCCACTTT	CASSLDEGTFISYNSPLHF
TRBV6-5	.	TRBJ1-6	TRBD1	TGTGCCAGCTCACGGGACAGCAATTCACCCCTCCACTTT	CASSRDSNSPLHF
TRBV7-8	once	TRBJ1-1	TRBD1	TGTGCCAGCAGCTTAGACAGGGGAAGGGGGACTGAAGCTTTCTTT	CASSLDRGRGTEAFF
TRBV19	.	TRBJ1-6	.	TGTGCCAGTAAGCTTTCCGCGAGCTCCTATAATTCACCCCTCCACTTT	CASKLSASSYNSPLHF
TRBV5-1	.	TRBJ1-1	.	TGCGCCAGCAGCTTTACAGGTCAGGGCACTGAAGCTTTCTTT	CASSFTGQGTEAFF
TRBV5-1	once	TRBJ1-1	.	TGCGCCAGCAGCTTGCCTTCGGTGAACACTGAAGCTTTCTTT	CASSLPSVNTEAFF
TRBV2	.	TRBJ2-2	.	TGTGCCACTCAATACAGGGTTAGGAGCACCGGGGAGCTGTTTTTT	CATQYRVRSTGELFF
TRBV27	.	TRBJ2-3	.	TGTGCCAGCAGTTTAGGGCCAGATACGCAGTATTTT	CASSLGPDTQYF
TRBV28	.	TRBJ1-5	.	TGTGCCAGCAGTTTTGTGTGGAGCTATAGCAATCAGCCCCAGCATTTT	CASSFVWSYSNQPQHF
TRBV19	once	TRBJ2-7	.	TGTGCCAGTAGTATTATCCCCTACGAGCAGTACTTC	CASSIIPYEQYF
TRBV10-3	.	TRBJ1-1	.	TGTGCCATCAGAACCGACCGAGGAAACACTGAAGCTTTCTTT	CAIRTDRGNTEAFF
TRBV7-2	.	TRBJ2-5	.	TGTGCCAGCAGCGCCTTGATCAGTCCGGGGAAAGAGACCCAGTACTTC	CASSALISPGKETQYF
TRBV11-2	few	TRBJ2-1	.	TGTGCCAGCAGCCCCCTGAGATCCTACAATGAGCAGTTCTTC	CASSPLRSYNEQFF
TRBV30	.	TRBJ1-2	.	TGTGCCTGGAGTGATGAGGGAGGTAAAGGCTACACCTTC	CAWSDEGGKGYTF
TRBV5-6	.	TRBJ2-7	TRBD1	TGTGCCAGCAGCTGGAAGCAGGGACAGGGAACCTACGAGCAGTACTTC	CASSWKQGQGTYEQYF
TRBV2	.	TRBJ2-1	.	TGTGCCAGCAGCCCTAGTGGGTTCAATGAGCAGTTCTTC	CASSPSGFNEQFF
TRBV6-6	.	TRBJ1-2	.	TGTGCCAGCAGTCTCCGGGACACCTTCTATGGCTACACCTTC	CASSLRDTFYGYTF
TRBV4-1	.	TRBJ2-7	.	TGCGCCAGCAGCCAAGGTGGCAGGGGTTACGAGCAGTACTTC	CASSQGGRGYEQYF
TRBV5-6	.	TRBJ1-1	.	TGTGCCAGCAGCTTCGACCCCAGGACTGAAGCTTTCTTT	CASSFDPRTEAFF
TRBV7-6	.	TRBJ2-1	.	TGTGCCAGCAGCGTCCGGGGGAATGAGCAGTTCTTC	CASSVRGNEQFF
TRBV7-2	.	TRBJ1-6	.	TGTGCCAGCAGCGCACAACAGGGTAATAATTCACCCCTCCACTTT	CASSAQQGNNSPLHF
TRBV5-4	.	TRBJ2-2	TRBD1	TGTGCCAGCAGCACCGACAGGGGGCAAACCGGGGAGCTGTTTTTT	CASSTDRGQTGELFF
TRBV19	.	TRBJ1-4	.	TGTGCCAGTACCATCCGGCGAGGAGTTAATGAAAAACTGTTTTTT	CASTIRRGVNEKLFF
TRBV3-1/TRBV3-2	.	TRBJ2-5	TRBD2	TGTGCCAGCAGCGGAGTGCAGTCGAGCGGGGTCCAAGAGACCCAGTACTTC	CASSGVQSSGVQETQYF
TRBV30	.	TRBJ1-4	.	TGTGCCTGGAGTGTGGGACACCTGACATTGGAACTGTTTTTT	CAWSVGHLTLELFF